The 15 T cell receptor beta chains reported below all come from one sample, sequenced in a study of T cell changes during pregnancy in multiple sclerosis. Using immunoSEQ multiplex PCR, the repertoire was profiled, and TCRdb retains in-frame clones only, with some absent. The sample includes more than 90,000 clones, 92% seen only once; the top ten take 1.5%. The sequences come from peripheral blood, collected in the first trimester of pregnancy. These receptors were collected from a female donor with multiple sclerosis, enrolled in a pregnancy study.

The rearrangement links TRBV6-1 to TRBJ2-3, with TRBD2 matching over 9 bases. With 1 base clipped from V and 4 bases from J, the junction kept 3 bases outside the gene matches. CDR3 length: 15 residues. Germline V CDR1 and CDR2: MNHNS, SASEGT. The CDR3 DNA reads TGTGCCAGCAGTGAAGTGTTAGCGGGAGCAGATACGCAGTATTTT. Translated, it gives CASSEVLAGADTQYF.

The V and J genes are TRBV5-4 and TRBJ2-6; D is ambiguous. Trimming took 3 bases from V and 1 from J, leaving 8 bases between them. This CDR3 region has 15 residues. From germline, CDR1 is SGHNT and CDR2 YYREEE (reference sequence). The DNA for the CDR3 is TGTGCCAGCAGCTCACAGTTGTCTGGGGCCAACGTCCTGACTTTC. It encodes CASSSQLSGANVLTF. Filled out from reference TRBV5-4 and TRBJ2-6, the complete variable domain reads ETGVTQSPTHLIKTRGQQVTLRCSSQSGHNTVSWYQQALGQGPQFIFQYYREEENGRGNFPPRFSGLQFPNYSSELNVNALELDDSALYLCASSSQLSGANVLTFGAGSRLTVL.

V usage is TRBV9 and J usage is TRBJ2-1; 8 nucleotides align to TRBD1. This CDR3 comprises 17 residues. J gave up 3 bases and V 0 bases, and 8 bases lay outside the gene matches. Germline V lookup: CDR1 SGDLS, CDR2 YYNGEE. CDR3 DNA: TGTGCCAGCAGCGTAGACCCCCCAGGGGGCTACTACAATGAGCAGTTCTTC. The encoded protein is CASSVDPPGGYYNEQFF.

The chain is built from TRBV7-8 and TRBJ1-3; D remains ambiguous. Germline lookup yields CDR1 SGHVS and CDR2 FQNEAQ. The CDR3 runs 15 residues. Trimming cost V 5 bases and J 0 bases, with 11 bases left between them. CDR3 sequence: CASSRDTSSGNTIYF. For the CDR3, the DNA is TGTGCCAGCAGCCGTGACACTAGCTCTGGAAACACCATATATTTT.

The chain has TRBV9 and TRBJ1-1; D remains unclear. V was trimmed by 0 bases and J by 0 bases, leaving 9 bases between them. The CDR3 length is 15 residues. Germline V gene data show CDR1 as SGDLS and CDR2 as YYNGEE. The CDR3 DNA sequence: TGTGCCAGCAGCGTAGACGGGGTGATGAACACTGAAGCTTTCTTT. It is translated as CASSVDGVMNTEAFF.

V is TRBV29-1 and J is TRBJ2-1; 7 nucleotides match TRBD1. The V and J ends lost 2 bases and 6 bases, in that order; junction bases with no gene match: 10. Looked up from germline, CDR1 is SQVTM and CDR2 is ANQGSEA. The CDR3 has 15 residues. In DNA, the CDR3 is TGCAGCGTTGAACCCACAGGGGCGGTCGGCAATGAGCAGTTCTTC. The encoded protein is CSVEPTGAVGNEQFF.

The chain has TRBV28 and TRBJ1-5; D not certain. Trimming left V 6 bases short and J 6 bases short, with 18 bases between. The CDR3 extends over 15 amino acids. Germline-derived CDR1 and CDR2 are MDHEN and SYDVKM. The CDR3 protein is CASSVAGNNGQPQHF. CDR3 nucleotides: TGTGCCAGCAGCGTTGCGGGGAACAACGGTCAGCCCCAGCATTTT.

The chain links TRBV19 to TRBJ1-3; D remains unclear. The V gene lost 5 bases and the J gene lost 0 bases, with 17 bases spanning the gap. The CDR3 spans 17 residues. From germline, CDR1 is LNHDA and CDR2 SQIVND (reference sequence). CDR3 in amino acids: CASSSHLTASSGNTIYF. The CDR3 nucleotides are TGTGCCAGTAGTTCCCATTTGACTGCTAGCTCTGGAAACACCATATATTTT.

This chain uses TRBV6-1 with TRBJ1-1, with a weak D call TRBD1 (6 bases). The ends were cut back, 2 bases at V and 4 bases at J, with 14 bases in the middle. CDR3 length equals 15 residues. Germline V gene sequence: CDR1 MNHNS, CDR2 SASEGT. CDR3 DNA: TGTGCCAGCAGTGAATTCGAGGGGGACATCACTGAAGCTTTCTTT. Residues: CASSEFEGDITEAFF.

The V and J genes are TRBV19 and TRBJ2-1; maybe TRBD1 (5 bases). Between the trimmed V and J ends, which lost 6 bases and 1 base, there was a span of 13 bases. Germline loops: CDR1 LNHDA, CDR2 SQIVND (reference sequence). There are 15 residues in the CDR3. The CDR3 sequence is CASSPGPSSYNEQFF. For the CDR3, the DNA is TGTGCCAGTAGCCCAGGGCCCTCATCCTACAATGAGCAGTTCTTC.

The CDR3 here is CASSPTGVEQYF. CDR3 bases: TGTGCCAGCAGCCCCACAGGGGTCGAGCAGTACTTC. The J gene is TRBJ2-7, the V gene TRBV11-3; 7 bases align to TRBD1. Per the germline V gene, CDR1 is SGHNT and CDR2 is YENEEA. The CDR3 is made up of 12 amino acids. Unmatched junction bases numbered 4, after V lost 5 bases and J lost 6 bases.

This clone was seen only once. CDR3 sequence reads: CASSSMTGSAEAFF. The CDR3 nucleotides read TGTGCCAGCAGCTCCATGACAGGGTCGGCTGAAGCTTTCTTT. The genes are TRBV7-8 and TRBJ1-1; 7 nucleotides align to TRBD1. The junction had 8 bases not matched to a gene; V was cut back by 4 bases and J by 6 bases. CDR3 length: 14 amino acids. Per germline, CDR1 SGHVS and CDR2 FQNEAQ. Full variable domain (outside the CDR3, taken from reference TRBV7-8 and TRBJ1-1): GAGVSQSPRYKVAKRGQDVALRCDPISGHVSLFWYQQALGQGPEFLTYFQNEAQLDKSGLPSDRFFAERPEGSVSTLKIQRTQQEDSAVYLCASSSMTGSAEAFFGQGTRLTVV.

The chain joins TRBV15 to TRBJ2-2; 8 bases are a match to TRBD1. Germline V gene lookup returns CDR1 LNHNV and CDR2 YYDKDF (reference sequence). CDR3 length: 16 amino acids. J lost 0 bases, V lost 1 base, and 1 base had no gene match. CDR3 residues: CATSRGTGTNTGELFF. In DNA form, the CDR3 reads TGTGCCACCAGCAGAGGGACAGGGACGAACACCGGGGAGCTGTTTTTT.

V and J are TRBV30 and TRBJ1-1, with D unresolved. Germline V gene data show CDR1 as GTSNPN and CDR2 as SVGIG (reference sequence). The CDR3 has 13 residues. V was shortened by 0 bases and J by 2 bases, with 7 bases between the two germline ends. The CDR3 spells CAWSVRGNTEAFF. CDR3 nucleotides: TGTGCCTGGAGTGTAAGAGGAAACACTGAAGCTTTCTTT.

The chain couples TRBV9 to TRBJ1-1; D is unresolved. Per germline, CDR1 SGDLS and CDR2 YYNGEE. CDR3 size: 16 residues. V was pared by 4 bases and J by 0 bases, with 16 bases between. The CDR3 is CASSPSPKVVNTEAFF. Here the CDR3 DNA reads TGTGCCAGCAGCCCTAGCCCGAAGGTTGTGAACACTGAAGCTTTCTTT.